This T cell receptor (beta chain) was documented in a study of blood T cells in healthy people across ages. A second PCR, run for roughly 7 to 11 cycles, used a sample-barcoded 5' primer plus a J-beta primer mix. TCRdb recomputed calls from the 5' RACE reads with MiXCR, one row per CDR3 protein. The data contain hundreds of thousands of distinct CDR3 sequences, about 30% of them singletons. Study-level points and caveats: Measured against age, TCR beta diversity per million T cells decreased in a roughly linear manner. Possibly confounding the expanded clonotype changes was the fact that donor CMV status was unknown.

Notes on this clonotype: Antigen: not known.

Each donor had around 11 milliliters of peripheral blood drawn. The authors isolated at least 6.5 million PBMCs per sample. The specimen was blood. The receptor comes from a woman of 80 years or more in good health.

CDR3 bases: TGCAGCGTTGCCAGTCTAGCCAGCACCGGGGAGCTGTTTTTT. Its protein is CSVASLASTGELFF. The V call is TRBV29-1, the J call TRBJ2-2, with D possibly being TRBD2 (5 bases). Germline lookup yields CDR1 SQVTM and CDR2 ANQGSEA. The V gene lost 4 bases and the J gene lost 4 bases, with 13 bases spanning the gap. The CDR3 is 14 amino acids.